The present T cell receptor beta chain was sequenced within a study of shared clonotypes between healthy human individuals. The overall study: CD4 naive and CD4 memory each took three plates per donor, while CD8 naive took two and CD8 memory one.

Data came from immunoSEQ multiplex PCR; TCRdb stores just in-frame clones and leaves some out. The table records 2 million to 2.5 million clones, approximately 94% of them present only once. Notes on this clone: Its antigen is still unknown.

Germline V gene data show CDR1 as MNHEY and CDR2 as SVGAGI. The CDR3 is 15 amino acids. V was pared by 5 bases and J by 7 bases, with 12 bases of the junction left unmatched. Overall study results and limits: Shared across a few donors were around 5% of the naive CD4 clonotypes.

Material for sequencing was naive CD4+ T cells sorted from blood. As for subset: CD45RA+ positively selected. The TCR sequence derives from a man aged 18 to 30 in good health. The rearrangement uses TRBV6-5 and TRBJ1-1; TRBD1 aligns across 8 bases. The chain's CDR3 is CASSPRTGLRVEAFF. The CDR3 DNA reads as TGTGCCAGCAGTCCTAGGACAGGGTTGCGCGTTGAAGCTTTCTTT.